This T cell receptor (beta chain) was identified during a study of blood T cell repertoires in COVID-19 (dated by TCRdb to about 2020). Study-level background: The collaborator samples originated in the United States, Italy and Spain and spanned the acute and convalescent phases of COVID-19. The material from the prospective study consisted of cDNA or gDNA derived from T cells, B-cell-depleted T cells, or PBMCs. The dataset comprised deeply sampled blood TCRbeta repertoires from subjects exposed to, actively infected with, or recovered from COVID-19. A freely available public database, intended as a resource for researchers studying the immune response to SARS-CoV-2, is where the repertoires were released. Samples came from the ongoing ImmuneRACE study (first 160 participants) plus 1,254 subjects from 6 global collaborators. A de-identified subject ID, COVID-19 status, age in years and sex were almost always included in the sample metadata. Where available, HLA class I and class II types were obtained from metadata supplied by the sample provider rather than from assay-based typing.

TCRbeta CDR3 regions were amplified from genomic DNA by means of the immunoSEQ Assay, a bias-controlled multiplex PCR. In the source study's methods: Nucleated cell counts per sample were estimated from amplification of reference gene primers within the assay. To quantify the absolute abundance of each unique TCRbeta CDR3 rearrangement, sequence reads were collapsed and filtered. For each sample, productive Simpson clonality was calculated as the square root of Simpson's diversity index across productive rearrangements. TCRdb retrieved this table from immuneACCESS and kept in-frame rearrangements only. Not all clones are present; in checked studies, unresolved V genes account for under half, and no reason is known for the remainder. That table furnishes V, J and clone size, whereas the DNA furnished D and trimming. For this sample the table gives about 480,000 clones, of which 70% to 90% were detected only once. The ten largest clonotypes hold less than 2% of the sample.

The junction carries 7 bases between V and J, which are trimmed by 1 base and 0 bases respectively. Looking up the germline V gene yields CDR1 SGHNT and CDR2 YENEEA. The CDR3 runs 14 residues from the cysteine to the phenylalanine. The only DNA kept is the CDR3, 42 bases in frame from the first base. Enrolling through a virtual design, the prospective study's participants ranged in age from roughly 18 to 95 years and lived across some 22 United States geographic areas. In the prospective study, participants were assigned to cohorts based on the clinical history participants reported in a screening survey and a study questionnaire. ImmuneRACE Cohort 3 recovered participants were defined by two consecutive negative NP/OP PCR tests, healthcare professional clearance, or symptom resolution. Each participant in the prospective study had whole blood, serum and a nasopharyngeal or oropharyngeal swab collected by mobile phlebotomists. Additional blood draws and questionnaires over a 2-month period could optionally be provided by prospective study participants. Before DNA extraction, prospective study blood samples were shipped either frozen or at room temperature.

Study-wide findings and limitations: The quantity of clinical and demographic metadata differed by source and by participant and was supplied without curation.

About this clone: Its antigen target is currently unknown. No much larger clone is present one base from it, and per-base qualities are unavailable.

The sequencing sample was made of PBMCs or T cells enriched from blood (not recorded which). Rearrangement joined TRBV11-3 to TRBJ2-7; the D gene is unclear. The clonotype originates from a woman between 35 and 50 years old who had recovered from COVID-19. The nucleotide sequence reads TGTGCCAGCAGCTTAGTCCGGAGCTCCTACGAGCAGTACTTC. The resulting protein is CASSLVRSSYEQYF.